The 5 T cell receptor beta chains below were found in one sample sequenced in a study of blood T cell repertoires in COVID-19. Clones were read by immunoSEQ multiplex PCR, and TCRdb kept only the in-frame ones, dropping some. Here the sample spans some 300,000 clones, about 87% being singletons. Sequenced sample: peripheral blood. These receptors originate from a woman aged 45-60 years with COVID-19, enrolled during active disease.

The chain uses TRBV20-1 and TRBJ1-1; D call uncertain. CDR3 size: 11 residues. Trimming took off 4 bases at V and 0 bases at J, with 3 bases between the two ends. Germline CDR1 DFQATT, CDR2 SNEGSKA (reference sequence). DNA of the CDR3: TGCAGTGCTACCATGAACACTGAAGCTTTCTTT. Its translation is CSATMNTEAFF.

V gene TRBV30 combines with J gene TRBJ2-6; the D is unclear. The CDR3 runs 13 residues. V was trimmed by 3 bases and J by 0 bases, leaving 3 bases between them. Germline assignment: CDR1 GTSNPN and CDR2 SVGIG (reference sequence). CDR3 loop: CAWSHSGANVLTF. The CDR3, as DNA: TGTGCCTGGAGCCACTCTGGGGCCAACGTCCTGACTTTC.

The rearrangement links TRBV5-1 to TRBJ2-6, with a possible D match to TRBD1 (5 bases). The CDR3 spans 16 residues. Germline assignment: CDR1 SGHRS and CDR2 YFSETQ. V lost 0 bases and J 0 bases, leaving 7 bases between the germline ends. The CDR3 sequence is CASSLGTTSGANVLTF. The CDR3 region has the DNA TGCGCCAGCAGCTTGGGGACAACCTCTGGGGCCAACGTCCTGACTTTC.

In its sample, this clone was seen once. The chain recombines TRBV15 with TRBJ2-1; D gene uncertain. This CDR3 has 15 amino acids. The germline V gene has CDR1 LNHNV and CDR2 YYDKDF (reference sequence). V dropped 0 bases and J dropped 7 bases, with 13 bases sitting between them. Here the CDR3 reads CATSREREARNEQFF. The CDR3, as DNA: TGTGCCACCAGCAGAGAACGCGAGGCTAGAAATGAGCAGTTCTTC.

CDR3 sequence (DNA): TGCGCCAGCAGCTTGGCCGGGGCGGGAGGGCCCTACGAGCAGTACTTC. This gives the protein CASSLAGAGGPYEQYF. The chain couples TRBV5-1 to TRBJ2-7, with 9 nucleotides matching TRBD2. With V trimmed by 0 bases and J by 2 bases, 6 bases remained unmatched. The CDR3 runs to 16 residues. Germline assignment: CDR1 SGHRS and CDR2 YFSETQ.